A selection of T cell receptor beta chains follows, all from one sample in a study of cytomegalovirus exposure and HLA in healthy donors. Method: immunoSEQ multiplex PCR; TCRdb's copy keeps in-frame clones and lacks some. The sample has about 170,000 clones; around 86% are singletons. Sample: PBMCs. The source of these receptors is a girl aged 2-9 years in good health and CMV-seropositive. CDR3s include the opening cysteine and the closing phenylalanine or tryptophan. Fields, in order: V gene, clone size, CDR3 length, D gene, J gene, CDR3 DNA, CDR3 protein. The D gene is left open where the match is weak. Clone size is stated in some rows and not others, as once, few, many or a class when expanded.

V gene: TRBV5-1
clone size: .
CDR3 length: 16
D gene: .
J gene: TRBJ1-5
CDR3 DNA: TGCGCCAGCAGCTTGCCCGACAGGTTCCCTGCTCGGCCCCAGCATTTT
CDR3 protein: CASSLPDRFPARPQHF

V gene: TRBV7-6
clone size: .
CDR3 length: 15
D gene: .
J gene: TRBJ1-5
CDR3 DNA: TGTGCCAGCAGTCGGACTTTTGATCCCGATCAGCCCCAGCATTTT
CDR3 protein: CASSRTFDPDQPQHF

V gene: TRBV5-1
clone size: .
CDR3 length: 15
D gene: TRBD1
J gene: TRBJ2-1
CDR3 DNA: TGCGCCAGCAGCAAGACAGGGGGCGGCTACAATGAGCAGTTCTTC
CDR3 protein: CASSKTGGGYNEQFF

V gene: TRBV7-9
clone size: .
CDR3 length: 16
D gene: TRBD1
J gene: TRBJ1-3
CDR3 DNA: TGTGCCAGCAGCTTGTGGACAGGGGGAACTGGAAACACCATATATTTT
CDR3 protein: CASSLWTGGTGNTIYF

V gene: TRBV27
clone size: .
CDR3 length: 14
D gene: .
J gene: TRBJ2-3
CDR3 DNA: TGTGCCAGCAGTAAACTAGCATACACAGATACGCAGTATTTT
CDR3 protein: CASSKLAYTDTQYF

V gene: TRBV21-1
clone size: .
CDR3 length: 22
D gene: .
J gene: TRBJ2-1
CDR3 DNA: TGTGCCAGCAGCAACCCCAAGCTTCACCTCCTTAGCGGGAGGGTCCTCTACAATGAGCAGTTCTTC
CDR3 protein: CASSNPKLHLLSGRVLYNEQFF

V gene: TRBV28
clone size: few
CDR3 length: 13
D gene: .
J gene: TRBJ1-3
CDR3 DNA: TGTGCCAGCAGTTTTCGCGGAGGAAACACCATATATTTT
CDR3 protein: CASSFRGGNTIYF

V gene: TRBV30
clone size: .
CDR3 length: 14
D gene: .
J gene: TRBJ2-2
CDR3 DNA: TGTGCCTGGAGGACAGGCCAAGTGACCGGGGAGCTGTTTTTT
CDR3 protein: CAWRTGQVTGELFF

V gene: TRBV7-9
clone size: .
CDR3 length: 14
D gene: .
J gene: TRBJ2-7
CDR3 DNA: TGTGCCAGCAGCCTAGTGGGACTGACCTACGAGCAGTACTTC
CDR3 protein: CASSLVGLTYEQYF

V gene: TRBV28
clone size: .
CDR3 length: 14
D gene: TRBD1
J gene: TRBJ2-7
CDR3 DNA: TGTGCCAGCAGTTTCGGGGACAGTTCCTACGAGCAGTACTTC
CDR3 protein: CASSFGDSSYEQYF

V gene: TRBV10-2
clone size: .
CDR3 length: 16
D gene: TRBD2
J gene: TRBJ2-1
CDR3 DNA: TGCGCCAGCAGTTCTAGCGGGAACTTCAGCAAGAATGAGCAGTTCTTC
CDR3 protein: CASSSSGNFSKNEQFF

V gene: TRBV2
clone size: .
CDR3 length: 16
D gene: TRBD2
J gene: TRBJ2-5
CDR3 DNA: TGTGCCAGCAGTGAAGGAACTAGCGGACCTCAAGAGACCCAGTACTTC
CDR3 protein: CASSEGTSGPQETQYF

V gene: TRBV4-2
clone size: .
CDR3 length: 15
D gene: TRBD1
J gene: TRBJ2-2
CDR3 DNA: TGTGCCAGCAGAACGGGGACAGGGGACACCGGGGAGCTGTTTTTT
CDR3 protein: CASRTGTGDTGELFF

V gene: TRBV28
clone size: .
CDR3 length: 11
D gene: TRBD1
J gene: TRBJ1-4
CDR3 DNA: TGTGCCACATCTACAGGGGGAAAACTGTTTTTT
CDR3 protein: CATSTGGKLFF

V gene: TRBV9
clone size: .
CDR3 length: 13
D gene: TRBD1
J gene: TRBJ2-7
CDR3 DNA: TGTGCCAGCAGCAAAGGGACAGCTAGTGAGCAGTACTTC
CDR3 protein: CASSKGTASEQYF

V gene: TRBV30
clone size: .
CDR3 length: 15
D gene: TRBD2
J gene: TRBJ2-1
CDR3 DNA: TGTGCCTGGACCCCCCCAAGCGGGAGGCCGAATGAGCAGTTCTTC
CDR3 protein: CAWTPPSGRPNEQFF

V gene: TRBV30
clone size: .
CDR3 length: 13
D gene: .
J gene: TRBJ1-5
CDR3 DNA: TGTGCCTGGACTAGTTATAGCAATCAGCCCCAGCATTTT
CDR3 protein: CAWTSYSNQPQHF

V gene: TRBV6-4
clone size: .
CDR3 length: 14
D gene: TRBD1
J gene: TRBJ1-4
CDR3 DNA: TGTGCCAGCACCGCGTACAGGGGTGCAGTAAAACTGTTTTTT
CDR3 protein: CASTAYRGAVKLFF

V gene: TRBV5-1
clone size: few
CDR3 length: 15
D gene: TRBD1
J gene: TRBJ2-3
CDR3 DNA: TGCGCCAGCAGCTTCGGCAGGGGGCGTACAGATACGCAGTATTTT
CDR3 protein: CASSFGRGRTDTQYF

V gene: TRBV4-1
clone size: .
CDR3 length: 16
D gene: .
J gene: TRBJ1-1
CDR3 DNA: TGCGCCAGCAGCCCCCAGGGATGGGCCATGAACACTGAAGCTTTCTTT
CDR3 protein: CASSPQGWAMNTEAFF

V gene: TRBV12-5
clone size: .
CDR3 length: 17
D gene: TRBD2
J gene: TRBJ2-1
CDR3 DNA: TGTGCTAGTGGTCCGGGACTAGCGGGAGGGGCCTATAATGAGCAGTTCTTC
CDR3 protein: CASGPGLAGGAYNEQFF

V gene: TRBV30
clone size: few
CDR3 length: 15
D gene: .
J gene: TRBJ1-5
CDR3 DNA: TGTGCCTGGAGTGTACGAGGGTCGGGCAATCAGCCCCAGCATTTT
CDR3 protein: CAWSVRGSGNQPQHF

V gene: TRBV7-6
clone size: once
CDR3 length: 15
D gene: TRBD1
J gene: TRBJ1-4
CDR3 DNA: TGTGCCAGCAGTCCCCAACGGGACAGGGGCAGTAAACTGTTTTTT
CDR3 protein: CASSPQRDRGSKLFF

V gene: TRBV30
clone size: .
CDR3 length: 13
D gene: .
J gene: TRBJ2-7
CDR3 DNA: TGTGCCTGGACGGCGGATTCCGCCTACGAGCAGTACTTC
CDR3 protein: CAWTADSAYEQYF

V gene: TRBV19
clone size: .
CDR3 length: 12
D gene: .
J gene: TRBJ1-1
CDR3 DNA: TGTGCCAGTAGTATTGGACTTTCTGAAGCTTTCTTT
CDR3 protein: CASSIGLSEAFF

V gene: TRBV30
clone size: .
CDR3 length: 14
D gene: TRBD1
J gene: TRBJ1-5
CDR3 DNA: TGTGCCTGGACCAGAGGGGGCGTTGAGCAGCCCCAGCATTTT
CDR3 protein: CAWTRGGVEQPQHF

V gene: TRBV6-6
clone size: .
CDR3 length: 15
D gene: .
J gene: TRBJ1-5
CDR3 DNA: TGTGCCAGCAGTTACTCGGGCAGGGGCAATCAGCCCCAGCATTTT
CDR3 protein: CASSYSGRGNQPQHF

V gene: TRBV2
clone size: .
CDR3 length: 13
D gene: .
J gene: TRBJ2-3
CDR3 DNA: TGTGCCAGCAGAGGCGGGTTCACAGATACGCAGTATTTT
CDR3 protein: CASRGGFTDTQYF

V gene: TRBV19
clone size: .
CDR3 length: 15
D gene: TRBD1
J gene: TRBJ1-2
CDR3 DNA: TGTGCCAGTAGCCCTCGGGACAGCCATTTATGGGGCTACACCTTC
CDR3 protein: CASSPRDSHLWGYTF

V gene: TRBV5-4
clone size: .
CDR3 length: 15
D gene: .
J gene: TRBJ2-5
CDR3 DNA: TGTGCCAGCAGCTTCCCCGGCAGGGTGGGGGAGACCCAGTACTTC
CDR3 protein: CASSFPGRVGETQYF

V gene: TRBV27
clone size: .
CDR3 length: 14
D gene: TRBD1
J gene: TRBJ1-2
CDR3 DNA: TGTGCCAGCAGGTCGCTACAGGGGGCATATGGCTACACCTTC
CDR3 protein: CASRSLQGAYGYTF

V gene: TRBV5-4
clone size: few
CDR3 length: 16
D gene: TRBD2
J gene: TRBJ2-1
CDR3 DNA: TGTGCCAGCAGCCCAGGGGACGTAGCGGGAGGTGATGAGCAGTTCTTC
CDR3 protein: CASSPGDVAGGDEQFF

V gene: TRBV30
clone size: once
CDR3 length: 14
D gene: .
J gene: TRBJ1-2
CDR3 DNA: TGTGCCTGGAGTGTACCGGGGAGTAACTATGGCTACACCTTC
CDR3 protein: CAWSVPGSNYGYTF

V gene: TRBV4-1
clone size: few
CDR3 length: 15
D gene: TRBD1
J gene: TRBJ1-5
CDR3 DNA: TGCGCCAGCAGCTATGACAGGGGAGGCAATCAGCCCCAGCATTTT
CDR3 protein: CASSYDRGGNQPQHF

V gene: TRBV4-1
clone size: .
CDR3 length: 14
D gene: TRBD2
J gene: TRBJ2-7
CDR3 DNA: TGCGCCAGCAGCCAAGCTAGCGGTCCCTACGAGCAGTACTTC
CDR3 protein: CASSQASGPYEQYF

V gene: TRBV19
clone size: .
CDR3 length: 16
D gene: TRBD2
J gene: TRBJ2-4
CDR3 DNA: TGTGCCAGTAGTATAGAGAGGCTAGCGGGCATAAACATTCAGTACTTC
CDR3 protein: CASSIERLAGINIQYF

V gene: TRBV30
clone size: few
CDR3 length: 14
D gene: .
J gene: TRBJ1-2
CDR3 DNA: TGTGCCTGGAGTCGAGATCAGGAGGACTATGGCTACACCTTC
CDR3 protein: CAWSRDQEDYGYTF

V gene: TRBV14
clone size: .
CDR3 length: 15
D gene: TRBD2
J gene: TRBJ2-1
CDR3 DNA: TGTGCCAGCAGCCCCGGGACTAGCGGGCCCAATGAGCAGTTCTTC
CDR3 protein: CASSPGTSGPNEQFF

V gene: TRBV6-5
clone size: .
CDR3 length: 14
D gene: TRBD2
J gene: TRBJ2-3
CDR3 DNA: TGTGCCAGCAGCCGGGCTAGCGGCCCAGATACGCAGTATTTT
CDR3 protein: CASSRASGPDTQYF

V gene: TRBV9
clone size: .
CDR3 length: 14
D gene: .
J gene: TRBJ2-7
CDR3 DNA: TGTGCCAGCAGCGTAGGTCCTATCGACTACGAGCAGTACTTC
CDR3 protein: CASSVGPIDYEQYF

V gene: TRBV5-1
clone size: .
CDR3 length: 15
D gene: .
J gene: TRBJ2-2
CDR3 DNA: TGCGCCAGCCTCGAAATCGGCGGGGCCGCCGGGGAGCTGTTTTTT
CDR3 protein: CASLEIGGAAGELFF

V gene: TRBV5-5
clone size: few
CDR3 length: 15
D gene: TRBD2
J gene: TRBJ2-7
CDR3 DNA: TGTGCCAGCAGCTTGGGAGGCGGGAGGGCCTACGAGCAGTACTTC
CDR3 protein: CASSLGGGRAYEQYF

V gene: TRBV29-1
clone size: .
CDR3 length: 12
D gene: .
J gene: TRBJ1-4
CDR3 DNA: TGCAGCGTTGTTACGGGAGGTGAAAAACTGTTTTTT
CDR3 protein: CSVVTGGEKLFF

V gene: TRBV5-1
clone size: .
CDR3 length: 14
D gene: .
J gene: TRBJ2-1
CDR3 DNA: TGCGCCAGCAGCTTGGTAAATACCTACAATGAGCAGTTCTTC
CDR3 protein: CASSLVNTYNEQFF

V gene: TRBV7-9
clone size: .
CDR3 length: 13
D gene: .
J gene: TRBJ1-5
CDR3 DNA: TGTGCCAGCAGCTTCGGTCCCAATCAGCCCCAGCATTTT
CDR3 protein: CASSFGPNQPQHF

V gene: TRBV6-1
clone size: once
CDR3 length: 17
D gene: .
J gene: TRBJ2-3
CDR3 DNA: TGTGCCAGCAGTGAAGCGGAGGCTAGGCCCCCCACAGATACGCAGTATTTT
CDR3 protein: CASSEAEARPPTDTQYF

V gene: TRBV15
clone size: .
CDR3 length: 17
D gene: .
J gene: TRBJ2-6
CDR3 DNA: TGTGCCACCAGCAGAGAAGCACTTCTATCTGGGGCCAACGTCCTGACTTTC
CDR3 protein: CATSREALLSGANVLTF

V gene: TRBV4-2
clone size: .
CDR3 length: 15
D gene: .
J gene: TRBJ2-7
CDR3 DNA: TGTGCCAGCAGCCAAGAAGGGGAAACCTCCTACGAGCAATACTTC
CDR3 protein: CASSQEGETSYEQYF

V gene: TRBV28
clone size: once
CDR3 length: 11
D gene: .
J gene: TRBJ2-7
CDR3 DNA: TGTGCCAGCAGTTTAGCGTACGAGCAGTACTTC
CDR3 protein: CASSLAYEQYF

V gene: TRBV7-9
clone size: .
CDR3 length: 16
D gene: .
J gene: TRBJ2-6
CDR3 DNA: TGTGCCAGCAGGCCCACGAGAGGGACTGGGGCCAACGTCCTGACTTTC
CDR3 protein: CASRPTRGTGANVLTF

V gene: TRBV7-6
clone size: .
CDR3 length: 18
D gene: TRBD1
J gene: TRBJ1-3
CDR3 DNA: TGTGCCAGCAGCCTAGAGAGCCCCAAGGGGGCAGCTGGAAACACCATATATTTT
CDR3 protein: CASSLESPKGAAGNTIYF

V gene: TRBV5-6
clone size: once
CDR3 length: 14
D gene: .
J gene: TRBJ1-1
CDR3 DNA: TGTGCCAGCAGCTCCCTGGCGGCGAACACTGAAGCTTTCTTT
CDR3 protein: CASSSLAANTEAFF

V gene: TRBV30
clone size: .
CDR3 length: 15
D gene: .
J gene: TRBJ2-7
CDR3 DNA: TGTGCCTGGAGTGTAAATGAAGGGGTCGCCTACGAGCAGTACTTC
CDR3 protein: CAWSVNEGVAYEQYF

V gene: TRBV7-2
clone size: .
CDR3 length: 14
D gene: .
J gene: TRBJ2-7
CDR3 DNA: TGTGCCAGCAGCTCTATAGACACCACCTACGAGCAGTACTTC
CDR3 protein: CASSSIDTTYEQYF

V gene: TRBV7-3
clone size: once
CDR3 length: 15
D gene: TRBD2
J gene: TRBJ2-1
CDR3 DNA: TGTGCCAGCAGCCCTCGACTAGCCTTCTACAATGAGCAGTTCTTC
CDR3 protein: CASSPRLAFYNEQFF

V gene: TRBV9
clone size: .
CDR3 length: 15
D gene: TRBD1
J gene: TRBJ1-4
CDR3 DNA: TGTGCCAGCAGCGGCAGGGGGCCAGATAATGAAAAACTGTTTTTT
CDR3 protein: CASSGRGPDNEKLFF

V gene: TRBV6-5
clone size: .
CDR3 length: 15
D gene: TRBD2
J gene: TRBJ2-7
CDR3 DNA: TGTGCCAGCAGTTACTCGTCCGGGGGGGATTACGAGCAGTACTTC
CDR3 protein: CASSYSSGGDYEQYF

V gene: TRBV19
clone size: .
CDR3 length: 13
D gene: TRBD1
J gene: TRBJ1-2
CDR3 DNA: TGTGCCGGAGGAGGACAGGGCTCCTATGGCTACACCTTC
CDR3 protein: CAGGGQGSYGYTF

V gene: TRBV5-4
clone size: .
CDR3 length: 15
D gene: TRBD1
J gene: TRBJ2-3
CDR3 DNA: TGTGCCAGCAGCTTGGGGACAGGGAGCGCAGATACGCAGTATTTT
CDR3 protein: CASSLGTGSADTQYF